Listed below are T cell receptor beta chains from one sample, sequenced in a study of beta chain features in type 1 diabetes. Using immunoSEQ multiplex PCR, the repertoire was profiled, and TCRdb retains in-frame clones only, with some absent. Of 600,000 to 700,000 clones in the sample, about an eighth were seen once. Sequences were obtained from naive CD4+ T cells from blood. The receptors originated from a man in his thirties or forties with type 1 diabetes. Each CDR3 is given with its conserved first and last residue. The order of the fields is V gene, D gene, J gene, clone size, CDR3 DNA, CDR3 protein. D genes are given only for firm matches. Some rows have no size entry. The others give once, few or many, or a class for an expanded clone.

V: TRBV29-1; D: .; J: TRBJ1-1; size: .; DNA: TGCAGCTCTAGCCAGCTGAACACTGAAGCTTTCTTT; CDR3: CSSSQLNTEAFF
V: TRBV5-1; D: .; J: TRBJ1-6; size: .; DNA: TGCGCCAGCAGCGACGGCCAGAATTCACCCCTCCACTTT; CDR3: CASSDGQNSPLHF
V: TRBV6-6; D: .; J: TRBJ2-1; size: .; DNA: TGTGCCAGCAGTTACTCGAATATCGCTAATGAGCAGTTCTTC; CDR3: CASSYSNIANEQFF
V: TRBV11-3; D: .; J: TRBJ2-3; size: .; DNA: TGTGCCAGCAGCTCCATCGGGTGGGATACGCAGTATTTT; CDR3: CASSSIGWDTQYF
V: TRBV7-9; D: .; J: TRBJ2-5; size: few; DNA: TGTGCCAGCAGCACGACTGGGGGCCAGTACTTC; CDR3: CASSTTGGQYF
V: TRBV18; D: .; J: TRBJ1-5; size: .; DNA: TGTGCCAGCTCACCAGGGGACACAGATCAGCCCCAGCATTTT; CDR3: CASSPGDTDQPQHF
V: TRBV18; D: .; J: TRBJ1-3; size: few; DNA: TGTGCCAGCTCACCAGAGGGGCTGGGAAACACCATATATTTT; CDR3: CASSPEGLGNTIYF
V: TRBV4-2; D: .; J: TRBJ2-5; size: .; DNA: TGTGCCAGCAGCCAACGGGGGGCCGGGCAAGAGACCCAGTACTTC; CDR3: CASSQRGAGQETQYF
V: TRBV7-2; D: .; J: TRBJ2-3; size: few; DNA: TGTGCCAGCAGCCCTACAGTACCCCGAACAGATACGCAGTATTTT; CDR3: CASSPTVPRTDTQYF
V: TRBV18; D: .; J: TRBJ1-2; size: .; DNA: TGTGCCAGCTCACCCTTACAGGGCCAGTACGATGGCTACACCTTC; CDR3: CASSPLQGQYDGYTF
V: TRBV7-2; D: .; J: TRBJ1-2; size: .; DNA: TGTGCCAGCAGCCCCCATCAGGGACCCTATGGCTACACCTTC; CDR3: CASSPHQGPYGYTF
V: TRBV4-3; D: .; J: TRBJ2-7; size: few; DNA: TGCGCCAGCAGCCAAGGGCATAGTAGCTCCTACGAGCAGTACTTC; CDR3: CASSQGHSSSYEQYF
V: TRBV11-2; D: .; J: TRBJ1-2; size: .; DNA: TGTGCCAGCAGTTATGACGGACCTAACTATGGCTACACCTTC; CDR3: CASSYDGPNYGYTF
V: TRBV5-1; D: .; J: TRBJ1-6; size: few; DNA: TGCGCCAGCAGCTTGGATCCAGGCGGGCCACCCCTCCACTTT; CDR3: CASSLDPGGPPLHF
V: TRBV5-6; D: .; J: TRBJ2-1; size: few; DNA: TGTGCCAGCAGCTTGCCCCAGGGAACGCACCATGAGCAGTTCTTC; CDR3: CASSLPQGTHHEQFF
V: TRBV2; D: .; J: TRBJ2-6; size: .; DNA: TGTGCCAGCAGACCCTATTACTCCGGGGCCAACGTCCTGACTTTC; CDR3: CASRPYYSGANVLTF
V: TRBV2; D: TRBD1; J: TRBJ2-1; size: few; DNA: TGTGCCAGCAGTACCGACAGGGCCCACAATGAGCAGTTCTTC; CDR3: CASSTDRAHNEQFF
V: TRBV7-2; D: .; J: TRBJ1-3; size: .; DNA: TGTGCCAGCAGCTCCCCGAAAAGGCAGAGCTCTGGAAACACCATATATTTT; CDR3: CASSSPKRQSSGNTIYF
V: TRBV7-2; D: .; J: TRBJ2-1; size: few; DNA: TGTGCCAGCAGCTTATTTGGGGTTGAGGAGCAGTTCTTC; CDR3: CASSLFGVEEQFF
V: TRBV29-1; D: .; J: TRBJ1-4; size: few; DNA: TGCAGCGTTGATGGGGGAGGTAATGAAAAACTGTTTTTT; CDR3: CSVDGGGNEKLFF